The sequence of this T cell receptor (beta chain) was determined in a study of CD4+ T cells in melanoma. Produced via immunoSEQ multiplex PCR; TCRdb's table is partial and in-frame only. The sample has about 50,000 clones; about 88% are singletons. Trimming pared 6 bases from V and 3 bases from J, leaving 17 bases between. The CDR3 loop spans 15 amino acids. Germline V gene lookup returns CDR1 MNHNY and CDR2 SVGAGI (reference sequence). Sequencing was done on a sample of peripheral blood. This chain connects TRBV6-6 to TRBJ1-1, with D hard to call. This receptor was taken from a human donor with melanoma. CDR3 in amino acids: CASSPNHDWDTEAFF. In DNA, the CDR3 is TGTGCCAGCAGCCCAAACCACGACTGGGACACTGAAGCTTTCTTT.